The source of this TCR beta chain is a study of vaccination effects on CD4 cells after COVID-19. Overall study context: Sample collection from a couple of convalescent patients occurred 16 days and one week before vaccination. Study results and caveats: By a late point after vaccination, infection- and vaccine-induced clones had shrunk markedly through clonal contraction.

The ends were cut back, 5 bases at V and 0 bases at J, with 14 bases in the middle. The CDR3 totals 17 residues. Germline assignment: CDR1 LNHDA and CDR2 SQIVND (reference sequence). Of note for this clone: Its specificity is not known.

Data came from immunoSEQ multiplex PCR; TCRdb stores just in-frame clones and leaves some out. This table holds about 45,000 clones, around 72% found once. Sequencing was preceded by expansion of antigen-specific CD4+ T cells with viral peptide pools in the ViraFEST assay. Researchers isolated CD4+ T cells once roughly ten days of culture had elapsed. Infection dated between March and December 2020, before the Alpha, Beta and Delta variants reached the United States. Days 3 and 7 saw half the medium replaced with IL-2 medium. The receptor's source is a human donor who had a prior SARS-CoV-2 infection. The rearrangement links TRBV19 to TRBJ2-6; tentative D call: TRBD1 (6 bases). The sequenced sample was CD4+ T cells from PBMCs cultured with a peptide pool, obtained before COVID-19 vaccination. The DNA of the CDR3 is TGTGCCAGTAGTCGGACAGCCAGTCCCTCTGGGGCCAACGTCCTGACTTTC. This codes for CASSRTASPSGANVLTF.